These 6 T cell receptor beta chains were all obtained from the same sample, sequenced in a study of control samples from healthy donors and cancer patients. Sequenced by immunoSEQ multiplex PCR; TCRdb stores in-frame clones only, minus some. The sample consists of 150,000 to 200,000 clones, roughly nine tenths of them appearing once. What was sequenced was blood. The receptor set was obtained from a man aged 30 to 45 in good health.

The V and J genes are TRBV6-2 or TRBV6-3 and TRBJ2-7; D may be TRBD1 (6 bases). Trimming removed 5 bases from V and 1 base from J, with 18 bases in between. Germline V lookup: CDR1 MNHEY, CDR2 SVGEGT. The CDR3 runs 16 residues. CDR3 in DNA: TGTGCCAGCAGTCGGATAGAGACAGGCGCGTCCTACGAGCAGTACTTC. Translation: CASSRIETGASYEQYF.

The J gene is TRBJ2-1, the V gene TRBV7-3, with 10 bases matching TRBD2. The CDR3 spans 14 residues. Unmatched junction bases numbered 6, after V lost 5 bases and J lost 8 bases. In germline, CDR1 is SGHTA, CDR2 FQGTGA. Written as DNA, the CDR3 is TGTGCCAGCAGCGCGAGCGGGAGGGGCGATGAGCAGTTCTTC. Protein: CASSASGRGDEQFF.

The chain is built from TRBV24-1 and TRBJ2-3; 11 nucleotides line up with TRBD1. With 4 bases clipped from V and 3 bases from J, the junction kept 5 bases outside the gene matches. This CDR3 has 16 amino acids. The germline V gene encodes CDR1 KGHDR and CDR2 SFDVKD. CDR3 region: CATSDPGQGGTDTQYF. CDR3 nucleotides: TGTGCCACCAGTGACCCGGGACAGGGGGGAACAGATACGCAGTATTTT.

The rearrangement links TRBV6-2 or TRBV6-3 to TRBJ1-5, with 7 bases fitting TRBD1. The trim removed 5 bases at V and 0 bases at J, leaving 4 bases unmatched. CDR1 is MNHEY and CDR2 is SVGEGT in the germline V gene. The CDR3 runs 15 residues. In DNA form, the CDR3 reads TGTGCCAGCAGTCGCACAGGGGATAGCAATCAGCCCCAGCATTTT. It specifies CASSRTGDSNQPQHF.

This sequence joins TRBV7-8 and TRBJ1-1; D may be TRBD1 (5 bases). Trimming took off 4 bases at V and 1 base at J, with 10 bases between the two ends. The germline V gene has CDR1 SGHVS and CDR2 FQNEAQ. This CDR3 spans 14 amino acids. The CDR3 coding sequence is TGTGCCAGCAGCTCAGGGCTGGGGAACACTGAAGCTTTCTTT. Its translation is CASSSGLGNTEAFF.

This chain connects TRBV5-1 to TRBJ1-5; the D gene is possibly TRBD1 (5 bases). The V end lost 4 bases, the J end lost 1 base, and 15 bases lay between the germline ends. The CDR3 is 16 amino acids. CDR1 and CDR2 from the germline V gene are SGHRS and YFSETQ. CDR3 loop: CASSAEGQGSNQPQHF. The CDR3 coding sequence is TGCGCCAGCAGCGCTGAGGGGCAGGGAAGCAATCAGCCCCAGCATTTT.